The clone carrying this T cell receptor beta chain has a count of ten or more. Its target is not known. The data are from a study of regulatory T cells in long-lasting Graves disease. About the research overall: Freshly diagnosed Graves' patients had used antithyroid drugs for under 3 months.

iRepertoire HTBI primers and Arm-PCR of CDR3 regions built TCR beta libraries. TCRdb redid the calling of the multiplex PCR reads with MiXCR, one entry per CDR3 protein. Of roughly 380,000 distinct CDR3 sequences listed, about a sixth are singletons. Study-wide results and limits: Clonotypes that were public and shared totalled a few thousand in persistent patients versus around 1,000 in new patients. Preferential use of TRBV28, TRBJ1-2 and TRBJ2-5 was seen in persistent disease. Tissue studied was limited to peripheral blood, excluding thyroid tissue.

Deletions cut 5 bases from V and 7 bases from J, with 11 bases between. Germline V gene data show CDR1 as DFQATT and CDR2 as SNEGSKA (reference sequence). The CDR3 consists of 12 residues. Time point here: newly diagnosed GD, antithyroid drugs for less than 3 months. The TCR library was made from RNA that had been extracted from PBMCs in TRIzol. This chain joins TRBV20-1 and TRBJ1-4; no definite D call. Sample: peripheral blood mononuclear cells (PBMCs), taken at new diagnosis, from a patient treated with antithyroid drugs. The clonotype originates from a female donor with Graves disease. The CDR3 region is CSASLAGEKLFF. CDR3 DNA sequence: TGCAGTGCTTCGTTGGCGGGTGAAAAACTGTTTTTT.